These T cell receptor beta chains were read from a single sample in a study of CD8+CD57+ T cells in acquired aplastic anemia. TCRdb ran MiXCR on the reads and lists one entry per CDR3 protein. The data show roughly 200,000 distinct CDR3 sequences, less than 75% seen once. Sequenced sample: sorted CD4+, CD8+, or CD8+CD57+ T cells (not recorded which) from PBMCs. Source of these receptors: a human donor with aplastic anemia. The CDR3 runs from the conserved cysteine through the conserved F or W. Each record gives: clone size, J gene, V gene, D gene, CDR3 protein, CDR3 DNA. A D gene is named only where the DNA matches it firmly. Clone sizes are given selectively: once, few, many, or a class where the clone is expanded.

- | TRBJ2-7 | TRBV20-1 | TRBD1 | CSATGTGYEQYF | TGCAGTGCTACCGGGACAGGGTACGAGCAGTACTTC
- | TRBJ2-1 | TRBV9 | - | CASSVEWQPYNEQFF | TGTGCCAGCAGCGTAGAATGGCAGCCGTACAATGAGCAGTTCTTC
many | TRBJ1-6 | TRBV5-5 | - | CASSSLLSWESNSPLHF | TGTGCCAGCAGCTCCCTCCTCAGTTGGGAATCTAATTCACCCCTCCACTTT
- | TRBJ2-7 | TRBV15 | TRBD1 | CATSRGSDRVGEQYF | TGTGCCACCAGCAGAGGATCCGACAGGGTGGGCGAGCAGTACTTC
many | TRBJ1-2 | TRBV20-1 | TRBD1 | CSALGQGNYGYTF | TGCAGTGCTCTAGGACAGGGAAACTATGGCTACACCTTC
- | TRBJ2-1 | TRBV24-1 | TRBD2 | CATSESSGGANEQFF | TGTGCCACCAGTGAGTCTAGCGGGGGGGCCAATGAGCAGTTCTTC
- | TRBJ2-7 | TRBV2 | TRBD2 | CASRNLAGRRNEQYF | TGTGCCAGCAGAAACCTAGCGGGAAGACGCAACGAGCAGTACTTC
- | TRBJ1-6 | TRBV20-1 | - | CSAREQGNSPLHF | TGCAGTGCTAGGGAACAGGGTAATTCACCCCTCCACTTT
- | TRBJ2-2 | TRBV7-2 | TRBD1 | CASSLDRASGELFF | TGTGCCAGCAGCTTGGACAGGGCATCCGGGGAGCTGTTTTTT
- | TRBJ2-7 | TRBV7-6 | TRBD1 | CASSRLTGGQQYF | TGTGCCAGCAGCAGACTAACAGGGGGCCAGCAGTACTTC
- | TRBJ2-7 | TRBV7-2 | TRBD2 | CASSLRTSGPIYEQYF | TGTGCCAGCAGCCTACGGACTAGCGGGCCTATTTACGAGCAGTACTTC
- | TRBJ1-1 | TRBV5-1 | - | CASSQASSLNTEAFF | TGCGCCAGCAGCCAAGCCTCCAGTTTGAACACTGAAGCTTTCTTT
- | TRBJ2-3 | TRBV5-1 | TRBD1 | CASSTGQGSTDTQYF | TGCGCCAGCAGCACGGGACAGGGGAGCACAGATACGCAGTATTTT
few | TRBJ2-1 | TRBV15 | - | CATSRPLRGGSYNEQFF | TGTGCCACCAGCAGGCCCTTGAGGGGCGGCTCCTACAATGAGCAGTTCTTC
once | TRBJ1-5 | TRBV19 | - | CASSMRRPNQPQHF | TGTGCCAGTAGTATGCGACGGCCCAATCAGCCCCAGCATTTT
many | TRBJ1-1 | TRBV9 | - | CASSVGQGAMETFF | -
few | TRBJ2-7 | TRBV15 | - | CATRRDRAYEQYF | TGTGCCACCAGACGGGACCGCGCCTACGAGCAGTACTTC
- | TRBJ1-6 | TRBV7-2 | TRBD1 | CASTLDGRGDSPLHF | TGTGCCAGCACCCTAGACGGCAGGGGGGATTCACCCCTCCACTTT
- | TRBJ1-6 | TRBV7-2 | TRBD1 | CASSPSTGENSPLHF | TGTGCCAGCAGCCCCTCGACAGGGGAAAATTCACCCCTCCACTTT
- | TRBJ2-7 | TRBV5-5 | - | CASSSQLPYEQYF | TGTGCCAGCAGCTCTCAGTTGCCCTACGAGCAGTACTTC
few | TRBJ2-1 | TRBV7-7 | TRBD2 | CASSPIILGLGAQEQFF | TGTGCCAGCAGCCCGATCATTTTGGGACTAGGCGCACAGGAGCAGTTCTTC
- | TRBJ1-2 | TRBV11-2 | - | CASSSGTAYGYTF | TGTGCCAGCAGCTCCGGGACTGCCTATGGCTATACCTTC
many | TRBJ2-7 | TRBV29-1 | - | CSVADSSYEQYF | TGCAGCGTAGCGGACAGCTCCTACGAGCAGTACTTC
- | TRBJ2-1 | TRBV20-1 | - | CSARRGRKNNEQFF | TGCAGTGCCCGAAGGGGGAGGAAAAACAATGAGCAGTTCTTC
many | TRBJ2-7 | TRBV30 | - | CAWSPGTVAEQYF | TGTGCCTGGAGTCCAGGGACCGTCGCCGAGCAGTACTTC
many | TRBJ2-3 | TRBV12-3/TRBV12-4 | - | CASSLPEKTGNSTDTQYF | TGTGCCAGCAGTTTACCAGAGAAGACAGGAAATAGCACAGATACGCAGTATTTT
few | TRBJ1-1 | TRBV24-1 | - | CATSDRNTEAFF | TGTGCCACCAGTGATAGGAACACTGAAGCTTTCTTT
- | TRBJ2-3 | TRBV5-1 | - | CASSLSVTQYF | TGCGCCAGCAGCTTGTCGGTGACGCAGTATTTT
- | TRBJ1-6 | TRBV19 | - | CASSIGAHSPLHF | TGTGCCAGTAGTATAGGGGCGCATTCACCCCTCCACTTT
few | TRBJ2-1 | TRBV7-8 | - | CASSLSPRNEQFF | TGTGCCAGCAGCTTAAGTCCTAGGAATGAGCAGTTCTTC
- | TRBJ2-1 | TRBV24-1 | - | CATSKLDSYNEQFF | TGTGCCACCTCGAAGCTGGACAGCTACAATGAGCAGTTCTTC
- | TRBJ1-1 | TRBV7-3 | - | CASSFMAEGTEAFF | TGTGCCAGCAGCTTTATGGCCGAGGGGACTGAAGCTTTCTTT
- | TRBJ2-1 | TRBV9 | TRBD1 | CASSPPDRGSGNEQFF | TGTGCCAGCAGCCCGCCGGACAGGGGATCTGGCAATGAGCAGTTCTTC
- | TRBJ1-5 | TRBV4-2 | - | CASSSQVYQPQHF | TGTGCCAGCAGCTCACAGGTTTATCAGCCCCAGCATTTT
- | TRBJ1-4 | TRBV11-1 | - | CASSVLQGRSEKLFF | TGTGCCAGCAGCGTACTACAGGGAAGAAGTGAAAAACTGTTTTTT
many | TRBJ2-1 | TRBV9 | - | CASSLSRSYEQFF | TGTGCCAGCAGCCTGAGCCGGTCGTATGAGCAGTTCTTC
once | TRBJ1-5 | TRBV7-8 | - | CASSLAWDQPQHF | TGTGCCAGCAGCTTAGCGTGGGATCAGCCCCAGCATTTT
once | TRBJ2-1 | TRBV12-3/TRBV12-4 | TRBD2 | CASRLAGGPVHEQFF | TGTGCCAGCAGATTAGCGGGGGGGCCGGTTCATGAGCAGTTCTTC
- | TRBJ1-5 | TRBV19 | - | CAEDGHSNQPQHF | TGTGCCGAGGACGGACATAGCAATCAGCCCCAGCATTTT
- | TRBJ1-2 | TRBV7-9 | - | CASSSDGDYGYTF | TGTGCCAGCAGCTCCGACGGGGACTATGGCTACACCTTC
- | TRBJ2-7 | TRBV20-1 | - | CSASGDSLRGEQYF | TGCAGTGCTAGTGGCGACAGTCTCCGGGGCGAGCAGTACTTC
- | TRBJ2-7 | TRBV2 | TRBD1 | CASLWDRGSYEQYF | TGTGCCAGCTTGTGGGACAGGGGGTCCTACGAGCAGTACTTC
- | TRBJ2-7 | TRBV15 | - | CATSRDGEYHEQYF | TGTGCCACCAGCAGAGATGGAGAGTACCACGAGCAGTACTTC
- | TRBJ1-1 | TRBV6-2/TRBV6-3 | TRBD1 | CASSDFGQGGTEAFF | TGTGCCAGCAGTGACTTCGGACAGGGAGGAACTGAAGCTTTCTTT
- | TRBJ1-6 | TRBV7-8 | TRBD1 | CASSRHRGQGNSPLHF | TGTGCCAGCAGCCGTCACAGGGGGCAGGGTAATTCACCCCTCCACTTT
- | TRBJ1-1 | TRBV29-1 | TRBD1 | CSTRQGANTEAFF | TGCAGCACTCGACAGGGGGCAAACACTGAAGCTTTCTTT
once | TRBJ2-5 | TRBV19 | - | CASKSQSAGQETQYF | TGTGCCAGTAAGTCACAATCGGCGGGGCAAGAGACCCAGTACTTC
- | TRBJ2-1 | TRBV20-1 | - | CSASGGPSGDEQFF | TGCAGTGCTAGCGGCGGACCCTCGGGGGATGAGCAGTTCTTC
- | TRBJ1-2 | TRBV5-1 | TRBD1 | CASTTAPGQGNGYTF | TGCGCCAGCACCACGGCCCCTGGACAGGGGAATGGCTACACCTTC
- | TRBJ1-2 | TRBV10-3 | TRBD1 | CAISQPGQAYGYTF | TGTGCCATCAGCCAGCCGGGACAGGCGTATGGCTACACCTTC
few | TRBJ2-1 | TRBV10-3 | - | CAVSGSGHNEQFF | TGTGCCGTCAGCGGTTCTGGCCACAATGAGCAGTTCTTC
- | TRBJ2-7 | TRBV15 | TRBD2 | CATSRGLANEQYF | TGTGCCACCAGCAGAGGACTAGCCAACGAGCAGTACTTC
few | TRBJ2-7 | TRBV4-1 | - | CASSQDITGVSYEQYF | TGCGCCAGCAGCCAAGATATTACAGGCGTCTCCTACGAGCAGTACTTC
once | TRBJ2-2 | TRBV10-1 | TRBD2 | CASSEYRGGAGELFF | TGCGCCAGCAGTGAGTACCGCGGGGGGGCCGGGGAGCTGTTTTTT